These 21 T cell receptor beta chains share one sample of origin, sequenced in a study of cytomegalovirus exposure and HLA in healthy donors. Primers: 60 Vbeta forward and 13 Jbeta reverse. Using immunoSEQ multiplex PCR, the repertoire was profiled, and TCRdb retains in-frame clones only, with some absent. Among about 69,000 clones listed, about 75% were seen once. Sequencing input: PBMCs. Receptors were obtained from a man in his late teens or twenties in good health and CMV-seronegative.

For the CDR3, the DNA is TGCGCCAGCAGCTTGATAGACTTTTCCTACAATGAGCAGTTCTTC. Residues: CASSLIDFSYNEQFF. The chain recombines TRBV5-1 with TRBJ2-1, with D uncertain. CDR3 length equals 15 residues. Deletions cut 1 base from V and 1 base from J, with 9 bases between. From germline, CDR1 is SGHRS and CDR2 YFSETQ.

The chain is built from TRBV9 and TRBJ1-2; D remains unclear. Trimming left V 3 bases short and J 0 bases short, with 9 bases between. Germline V CDR1 and CDR2: SGDLS, YYNGEE. CDR3 length: 14 amino acids. This chain's CDR3 is CASSDGLTNYGYTF. The DNA of the CDR3 is TGTGCCAGCAGCGATGGACTGACTAACTATGGCTACACCTTC.

The genes are TRBV7-9 and TRBJ1-2; 10 bases line up with TRBD1. The germline CDR1 and CDR2 sequences are SEHNR and FQNEAQ (reference sequence). V lost 1 base, J lost 4 bases, and 0 bases stayed unmatched. This CDR3 is 14 amino acids long. CDR3 sequence (DNA): TGTGCCAGCAGCTTAGGACAGGGGGCCTATGGCTACACCTTC. It yields the protein CASSLGQGAYGYTF.

Remarks on this clone: This sample also contains other DNA sequences that code for the same CDR3. The chain carries TRBV7-9 and TRBJ2-5; possible D gene TRBD2, 5 bases. Per the germline V gene, CDR1 is SEHNR and CDR2 is FQNEAQ (reference sequence). The CDR3 runs to 14 residues. The V gene lost 4 bases and the J gene lost 3 bases, with 12 bases spanning the gap. Here the CDR3 reads CASSSTGSKETQYF. Written as DNA, the CDR3 is TGTGCCAGCAGCTCCACGGGGTCAAAAGAGACCCAGTACTTC.

This sequence joins TRBV9 and TRBJ2-7, with 10 bases lining up with TRBD1. The germline V gene has CDR1 SGDLS and CDR2 YYNGEE. The V gene end was trimmed by 0 bases and the J gene end by 5 bases; junction bases not matched to a gene: 8. This CDR3 spans 16 amino acids. CDR3: CASSVGISGTGDEQYV. As DNA, the CDR3 is TGTGCCAGCAGCGTAGGTATCTCAGGGACAGGGGACGAGCAGTACGTC.

This clone was detected only once. This rearrangement joins TRBV2 to TRBJ1-2; TRBD1 agrees at 10 bases. V shed 3 bases and J 3 bases; nucleotides not matched to a gene: 4. The CDR3 totals 15 residues. Germline lookup yields CDR1 SNHLY and CDR2 FYNNEI. The CDR3 reads CASSERTGGYYGYTF. CDR3 bases: TGTGCCAGCAGTGAGCGGACAGGGGGGTACTATGGCTACACCTTC.

This clone appeared a single time. The gene calls are TRBV5-6 and TRBJ2-1; a weak D match, TRBD1 (6 bases). Germline values: CDR1 SGHDT, CDR2 YYEEEE. The CDR3 extends over 18 amino acids. Trimming cost V 0 bases and J 2 bases, with 18 bases left between them. This CDR3 reads CASSLGGFTGWPYNEQFF. Written as DNA, the CDR3 is TGTGCCAGCAGCTTGGGTGGCTTTACAGGGTGGCCCTACAATGAGCAGTTCTTC.

This clone came up a few times. The chain recombines TRBV18 with TRBJ1-6, with 7 nucleotides matching TRBD1. The CDR3 is 14 amino acids. Germline loops: CDR1 KGHSH, CDR2 LQKENI. The junction had 5 bases not matched to a gene; V was cut back by 5 bases and J by 7 bases. The CDR3 here is CASSDRVGNSPLHF. CDR3 nucleotides: TGTGCCAGCTCAGACAGGGTGGGGAATTCACCCCTCCACTTT.

The chain has TRBV6-5 and TRBJ2-1; 10 nucleotides agree with TRBD1. The CDR3 extends over 15 amino acids. CDR1 is MNHEY and CDR2 is SVGAGI in the germline V gene. V lost 3 bases to trimming and J lost 8 bases; unmatched junction nucleotides: 7. Here the CDR3 reads CASSYPGTGVDEQFF. CDR3 bases: TGTGCCAGCAGTTATCCCGGGACAGGGGTCGATGAGCAGTTCTTC.

This clone has just a few counts. The CDR3 spells CASSVQNTNTGELFF. In nucleotides, the CDR3 is TGTGCCAGCAGTGTACAGAATACGAACACCGGGGAGCTGTTTTTT. J is TRBJ2-2 and V is TRBV2; D ambiguous. In germline, CDR1 is SNHLY, CDR2 FYNNEI. Deletions cut 4 bases from V and 0 bases from J, with 9 bases between. The CDR3 contains 15 residues.

The J gene is TRBJ2-1, the V gene TRBV2, with 11 bases that match TRBD2. V was clipped by 9 bases and J by 8 bases; unmatched bases: 12. The CDR3 contains 15 residues. CDR1 and CDR2 (germline): SNHLY, FYNNEI. CDR3 bases: TGTGCCAGAGGGGGGGAGACTAGCGGGGTAGATGAGCAGTTCTTC. It specifies CARGGETSGVDEQFF.

The J gene is TRBJ2-3, the V gene TRBV18; possible D gene TRBD1, 6 bases. CDR1 KGHSH and CDR2 LQKENI come from the germline V gene. Deletions cut 6 bases from V and 6 bases from J, with 7 bases between. The CDR3 is made up of 11 amino acids. CDR3 bases: TGTGCCAGCTCCCAGGGGGATACGCAGTATTTT. It encodes CASSQGDTQYF.

The rearrangement joins TRBV5-1 to TRBJ2-7, with 10 bases matching TRBD1. This CDR3 spans 18 amino acids. The germline V gene has CDR1 SGHRS and CDR2 YFSETQ. Unmatched junction bases numbered 13, after V lost 4 bases and J lost 0 bases. CDR3: CASSESGTGDTRSYEQYF. In DNA form, the CDR3 reads TGCGCCAGCAGCGAATCCGGGACAGGGGATACTCGCTCCTACGAGCAGTACTTC.

The gene calls are TRBV29-1 and TRBJ2-3; TRBD2 matches at 7 bases. V lost 6 bases, J lost 2 bases, and 11 bases stayed unmatched. Germline CDR1 SQVTM, CDR2 ANQGSEA. The CDR3 totals 15 residues. CDR3 residues: CSVFFASGDTDTQYF. The DNA of the CDR3 is TGCAGCGTCTTTTTCGCTAGCGGAGACACAGATACGCAGTATTTT.

The chain couples TRBV29-1 to TRBJ2-1; D ambiguous. The CDR3 is 13 residues long. Germline-derived CDR1 and CDR2 are SQVTM and ANQGSEA. Trimming took 3 bases from V and 9 from J, leaving 15 bases between them. The CDR3 DNA is TGCAGCGTTGAGGAGACTGGTTCGGGTGAGCAGTTCTTC. It encodes CSVEETGSGEQFF.

The rearrangement joins TRBV29-1 to TRBJ1-1; perhaps TRBD1 as D (6 bases). The CDR3 length is 13 residues. V was cut by 7 bases and J by 11 bases, with 23 bases left in between. The germline V gene encodes CDR1 SQVTM and CDR2 ANQGSEA. CDR3 bases: TGCAGCGCCGTCGCGGGGGGGGCGACCCGGGCTTTCTTT. It yields the protein CSAVAGGATRAFF.

CDR3 region: CASSESPRARNEKLFF. CDR3 DNA sequence: TGTGCCAGCAGTGAATCCCCCAGGGCTCGTAATGAAAAACTGTTTTTT. V and J are TRBV6-1 and TRBJ1-4; D possibly corresponds to TRBD1 (5 bases). CDR3 length: 16 amino acids. V lost 2 bases and J 4 bases, leaving 14 bases between the germline ends. CDR1 is MNHNS and CDR2 is SASEGT in the germline V gene.

The J gene is TRBJ2-3, the V gene TRBV29-1, with 9 bases that match TRBD1. Germline CDR1 is SQVTM and CDR2 is ANQGSEA. V was pared by 4 bases and J by 3 bases, with 14 bases of the junction left unmatched. The CDR3 is made up of 17 amino acids. The CDR3 region is CSVVYQPGQGVTDTQYF. The CDR3 region has the DNA TGCAGCGTTGTTTATCAACCGGGACAGGGTGTGACAGATACGCAGTATTTT.

This clone was picked up one time. The genes are TRBV9 and TRBJ2-2, with 7 bases that match TRBD1. CDR1 is SGDLS, CDR2 YYNGEE, per germline. V gave up 4 bases and J gave up 1 base; unmatched junction bases: 4. The CDR3 is 15 residues long. The CDR3 reads CASSLQGRNTGELFF. As DNA, the CDR3 is TGTGCCAGCAGCTTACAGGGGAGGAACACCGGGGAGCTGTTTTTT.

This clone was seen just once. This rearrangement joins TRBV5-4 to TRBJ2-1; 8 bases match TRBD2. This CDR3 has 17 amino acids. Germline V gene data show CDR1 as SGHNT and CDR2 as YYREEE (reference sequence). Trimming removed 1 base from V and 9 bases from J; junction bases left unmatched: 15. The CDR3 DNA sequence: TGTGCCAGCAGCTTGAGGAGTGGCGGGGGGACCATCCCTGAGCAGTTCTTC. Amino acid sequence: CASSLRSGGGTIPEQFF.

In its sample, this clone was seen a few times. V gene TRBV18 combines with J gene TRBJ2-2; 10 positions match TRBD1. V was pared by 3 bases and J by 1 base, with 11 bases of the junction left unmatched. CDR3 length: 19 amino acids. Looked up from germline, CDR1 is KGHSH and CDR2 is LQKENI. The CDR3 spells CASSPTRPDRGRNTGELFF. The CDR3 nucleotides read TGTGCCAGCTCACCCACACGGCCGGACAGGGGGAGGAACACCGGGGAGCTGTTTTTT.